A single sample is the source of the 20 T cell receptor beta chains below, sequenced in a study of STAT3 mutations in large granular lymphocyte leukemia. Findings and limits, study-wide: Every T-cell large granular lymphocyte leukemia patient had at least one immunodominant TCR beta clonotype.

The data were produced by immunoSEQ multiplex PCR, yet TCRdb's version contains in-frame clones alone and is incomplete. This table holds about 24,000 clones, 94% found once. No antigen has been assigned to these receptors. The sequenced material came from peripheral blood mononuclear cells. Receptors originate from a man aged 35-49 years with T-cell large granular lymphocyte leukemia. Some clones in this sample may be carry-over from other donors' samples.

The CDR3 DNA sequence: TGTGCCAGCAGCTTACGGGCGAACAGGGTGACGAGAGAGACCCAGTACTTC. Its protein is CASSLRANRVTRETQYF. V gene TRBV7-2 combines with J gene TRBJ2-5; D may be TRBD1 (6 bases). CDR1 is SGHTA, CDR2 FQGNSA, per germline. V was pared by 2 bases and J by 4 bases, with 20 bases between. The CDR3 length is 17 residues.

V is TRBV27 and J is TRBJ1-5; no clear D. This CDR3 comprises 13 residues. Between the trimmed V and J ends, which lost 2 bases and 3 bases, there was a span of 5 bases. Germline V gives CDR1 MNHEY, CDR2 SMNVEV (reference sequence). The CDR3 spells CASSLGPNQPQHF. The CDR3 region has the DNA TGTGCCAGCAGTTTAGGGCCCAATCAGCCCCAGCATTTT.

V and J are TRBV5-4 and TRBJ2-7, with TRBD1 identical over 8 bases. The germline V gene encodes CDR1 SGHNT and CDR2 YYREEE (reference sequence). This CDR3 is built from 15 residues. The junction had 9 bases not matched to a gene; V was cut back by 0 bases and J by 7 bases. The CDR3 nucleotides read TGTGCCAGCAGCTTGGGGACAGGGTTCCAAAGGGAGCAGTACTTC. It translates to CASSLGTGFQREQYF.

This chain uses TRBV30 with TRBJ1-2, with TRBD1 as a possible D gene (5 bases). Germline CDR1 and CDR2: GTSNPN and SVGIG (reference sequence). The CDR3 has 14 amino acids. The V and J ends lost 3 bases and 1 base respectively, with 12 bases between them. CDR3 nucleotides: TGTGCCTGGAGGAAGGGGAACCTTAACTATGGCTACACCTTC. Translating gives CAWRKGNLNYGYTF.

The chain recombines TRBV5-1 with TRBJ2-5; 8 bases map to TRBD2. Trimming cost V 0 bases and J 5 bases; bases outside gene matches: 6. The CDR3 has 15 residues. Germline-derived CDR1 and CDR2 are SGHRS and YFSETQ. The CDR3 nucleotides read TGCGCCAGCAGCTTGGGTCGGGGGGGCGGTGAGACCCAGTACTTC. Protein product: CASSLGRGGGETQYF.

The chain carries TRBV10-3 and TRBJ1-4; 10 nucleotides match TRBD1. The CDR3 loop spans 15 amino acids. Germline assignment: CDR1 ENHRY and CDR2 SYGVKD. With 2 bases clipped from V and 7 bases from J, the junction kept 4 bases outside the gene matches. The CDR3 is CAISEGDRGGEKLFF. CDR3 sequence (DNA): TGTGCCATCAGTGAGGGGGACAGGGGCGGTGAAAAACTGTTTTTT.

V is TRBV4-3 and J is TRBJ2-5, with D possibly being TRBD1 (5 bases). The CDR3 sequence is 14 residues long. Deletions cut 1 base from V and 4 bases from J, with 10 bases between. From germline, CDR1 is LGHNA and CDR2 YSLEER. The CDR3 region has the DNA TGCGCCAGCAGCCAAGCAGGGCTTGGAGAGACCCAGTACTTC. It encodes CASSQAGLGETQYF.

This clone has only a few counts. The chain joins TRBV6-5 to TRBJ2-5; 11 nucleotides agree with TRBD1. Germline assignment: CDR1 MNHEY and CDR2 SVGAGI. CDR3 length: 12 amino acids. The V and J ends lost 6 bases and 9 bases, in that order; junction bases with no gene match: 3. The CDR3 loop is CASSGTGGAQYF. The CDR3 DNA sequence: TGTGCCAGCAGCGGGACAGGGGGAGCCCAGTACTTC.

This clone appeared a single time. The V call is TRBV19, the J call TRBJ1-2, with D perhaps TRBD1 (6 bases). The CDR3 has 15 amino acids. Per germline, CDR1 LNHDA and CDR2 SQIVND (reference sequence). The ends were cut back, 6 bases at V and 6 bases at J, with 20 bases in the middle. As DNA, the CDR3 is TGTGCCAGTAGCCCTGTACAGACAGGTGGGAATGGCTACACCTTC. Translated, it gives CASSPVQTGGNGYTF.

This chain links TRBV5-1 with TRBJ1-2; 8 bases are a match to TRBD1. V lost 5 bases to trimming and J lost 4 bases; unmatched junction nucleotides: 4. Germline-derived CDR1 and CDR2 are SGHRS and YFSETQ. The CDR3 loop spans 13 amino acids. CDR3 in amino acids: CASSSDRVYGYTF. The CDR3 DNA reads as TGCGCCAGCAGTTCGGACAGGGTCTATGGCTACACCTTC.

The V gene is TRBV29-1, the J gene TRBJ1-2; 7 bases are shared with TRBD1. V shed 5 bases, J shed 3 bases, and the junction held 6 bases outside the gene matches. CDR1 is SQVTM and CDR2 is ANQGSEA in the germline V gene. The CDR3 contains 13 residues. The CDR3 reads CSVPDRDHYGYTF. The CDR3 region has the DNA TGCAGCGTTCCAGACAGGGATCACTATGGCTACACCTTC.

The V call is TRBV6-1, the J call TRBJ2-1, with TRBD1 identical over 9 bases. Looked up from germline, CDR1 is MNHNS and CDR2 is SASEGT. The CDR3 has 16 residues. V shed 3 bases, J shed 4 bases, and the junction held 7 bases outside the gene matches. DNA of the CDR3: TGTGCCAGCAGTGACCCGGACAGGGGAGTTTACAATGAGCAGTTCTTC. It translates to CASSDPDRGVYNEQFF.

The V and J genes are TRBV5-4 and TRBJ2-2, with TRBD1 identical over 8 bases. The CDR3 covers 14 residues. The V gene end was trimmed by 4 bases and the J gene end by 6 bases; junction bases not matched to a gene: 5. The germline V gene encodes CDR1 SGHNT and CDR2 YYREEE (reference sequence). This chain's CDR3 is CASSPGQVAGELFF. The CDR3 coding sequence is TGTGCCAGCAGCCCGGGACAGGTCGCCGGGGAGCTGTTTTTT.

This sequence joins TRBV5-6 and TRBJ2-5, with 10 bases lining up with TRBD1. CDR3 length: 15 residues. J lost 4 bases, V lost 0 bases, and 3 bases had no gene match. Germline values: CDR1 SGHDT, CDR2 YYEEEE. The CDR3 sequence is CASSLVTGGAETQYF. The CDR3 DNA is TGTGCCAGCAGCTTGGTGACAGGGGGCGCAGAGACCCAGTACTTC. The complete variable domain, with remaining parts taken from reference TRBV5-6 and TRBJ2-5, reads DAGVTQSPTHLIKTRGQQVTLRCSPKSGHDTVSWYQQALGQGPQFIFQYYEEEERQRGNFPDRFSGHQFPNYSSELNVNALLLGDSALYLCASSLVTGGAETQYFGPGTRLLVL.

This clone was detected only once. The V and J genes are TRBV7-2 and TRBJ1-2; D possibly corresponds to TRBD1 (6 bases). The CDR3 contains 15 residues. Trimming shortened V by 7 bases and J by 2 bases, and 17 bases separated the two germline ends. CDR1 and CDR2 from the germline V gene are SGHTA and FQGNSA. CDR3 sequence reads: CASNHLRGANYGYTF. CDR3 in DNA: TGTGCCAGCAACCACTTGCGGGGGGCGAACTATGGCTACACCTTC.

CDR3 bases: TGTGCCAGCAGCGTAGCCCCTAAGGGGCGAACTGAAGCTTTCTTT. It specifies CASSVAPKGRTEAFF. The chain has TRBV9 and TRBJ1-1; a weak D match, TRBD1 (5 bases). Germline values: CDR1 SGDLS, CDR2 YYNGEE. V was clipped by 0 bases and J by 5 bases, with 14 bases between them. This CDR3 comprises 15 residues.

The chain couples TRBV30 to TRBJ2-2; D is undetermined. V was trimmed by 3 bases and J by 0 bases, leaving 5 bases between them. Germline-derived CDR1 and CDR2 are GTSNPN and SVGIG (reference sequence). The CDR3 loop spans 13 amino acids. The CDR3 DNA sequence: TGTGCCTGGAGCCGGTCGAACACCGGGGAGCTGTTTTTT. This codes for CAWSRSNTGELFF.

This rearrangement joins TRBV18 to TRBJ2-6, with D perhaps TRBD1 or TRBD2 (6 bases each). The CDR3 runs 17 residues. Per germline, CDR1 KGHSH and CDR2 LQKENI. The ends were cut back, 5 bases at V and 2 bases at J, with 16 bases in the middle. CDR3 sequence reads: CASSLRRGATGANVLTF. Here the CDR3 DNA reads TGTGCCAGCTCATTAAGAAGGGGGGCTACTGGGGCCAACGTCCTGACTTTC. The whole variable domain, remainder taken from reference TRBV18 and TRBJ2-6, is NAGVMQNPRHLVRRRGQEARLRCSPMKGHSHVYWYRQLPEEGLKFMVYLQKENIIDESGMPKERFSAEFPKEGPSILRIQQVVRGDSAAYFCASSLRRGATGANVLTFGAGSRLTVL.

This chain connects TRBV5-4 to TRBJ2-6, with D tentatively TRBD2 (7 bases). The germline V gene encodes CDR1 SGHNT and CDR2 YYREEE (reference sequence). The CDR3 is 15 residues long. V was pared by 5 bases and J by 4 bases, with 13 bases between. The CDR3 bases are TGTGCCAGCAGTATGGGGGGGGCCGGGGCCAACGTCCTGACTTTC. Translation gives CASSMGGAGANVLTF.

The V and J genes are TRBV5-1 and TRBJ1-2, with D hard to call. V shed 0 bases and J shed 8 bases, with 17 bases lying between them. CDR1 and CDR2 from the germline V gene are SGHRS and YFSETQ. The CDR3 is 15 residues long. As DNA, the CDR3 is TGCGCCAGCAGCTTGGGCAGCCGGTTTGCGGGGGGCTACACCTTC. It encodes CASSLGSRFAGGYTF.